The rows below give T cell receptor beta chains drawn from one sample of a study of beta chain features in type 1 diabetes. Sequencing was performed with immunoSEQ multiplex PCR; in TCRdb, only in-frame clones are kept and a portion is missing. The sample holds under 450,000 clones, about 14% seen once. The sample was naive CD4+ T cells from blood. The source is a man under 40 in good health. Both conserved end residues are part of each CDR3. Each record gives: D gene, J gene, V gene, clone size, CDR3 protein, CDR3 DNA. A D gene is named only where the DNA matches it firmly. The size of a clone is reported for some rows only, either as once, few or many, or as a class for expanded clones.

>-|TRBJ2-6|TRBV19|-
CASSEWVGSGANVLTF
TGTGCCAGTAGCGAATGGGTTGGCTCTGGGGCCAACGTCCTGACTTTC
>-|TRBJ2-4|TRBV2|few
CASYAGTQRNIQYF
TGTGCCAGCTACGCCGGGACCCAACGGAACATTCAGTACTTC
>-|TRBJ2-3|TRBV6-6|few
CASSRGADTQYF
TGTGCCAGCAGCCGCGGGGCAGATACGCAGTATTTT
>-|TRBJ2-7|TRBV7-9|few
CASSPKGGPSSYEQYF
TGTGCCAGCAGCCCGAAGGGGGGCCCTAGCTCCTACGAGCAGTACTTC
>-|TRBJ2-3|TRBV7-2|few
CASSLAGTLEWRDTQYF
TGTGCCAGCAGCCTTGCCGGGACACTTGAATGGAGAGATACGCAGTATTTT
>-|TRBJ2-5|TRBV25-1|-
CASSEGRAGETQYF
TGTGCCAGCAGTGAGGGAAGGGCGGGAGAGACCCAGTACTTC
>-|TRBJ1-2|TRBV9|few
CASSVGAGADYGYTF
TGTGCCAGCAGCGTGGGTGCAGGAGCAGACTATGGCTACACCTTC
>TRBD2|TRBJ2-5|TRBV30|few
CASLIAGGPPETQYF
TGTGCCTCACTAATAGCGGGAGGGCCTCCAGAGACCCAGTACTTC
>-|TRBJ1-4|TRBV18|few
CASSPGTPTNEKLFF
TGTGCCAGCTCACCAGGGACACCAACTAATGAAAAACTGTTTTTT
>-|TRBJ2-5|TRBV15|-
CATSRDSTPRGGTQYF
TGTGCCACCAGCAGAGATTCAACACCGCGGGGTGGGACCCAGTACTTC
>TRBD1|TRBJ1-4|TRBV7-9|few
CASSLWTGGNEKLFF
TGTGCCAGCAGCCTCTGGACAGGGGGTAATGAAAAACTGTTTTTT
>-|TRBJ1-1|TRBV2|few
CASSEGTEAFF
TGTGCCAGCAGTGAAGGCACTGAAGCTTTCTTT
>TRBD1|TRBJ2-7|TRBV6-5|-
CASSYGPKDRGEQYF
TGTGCCAGCAGTTACGGCCCCAAGGACAGGGGAGAGCAGTACTTC
>-|TRBJ1-3|TRBV20-1|few
CSAQDGNTIYF
TGCAGTGCTCAGGATGGAAACACCATATATTTT
>-|TRBJ2-3|TRBV5-6|few
CASSLRAPGATDTQYF
TGTGCCAGCAGCCTGCGGGCGCCGGGGGCTACAGATACGCAGTATTTT
>-|TRBJ1-1|TRBV29-1|-
CSVEKRRGAEAFF
TGCAGCGTTGAAAAGAGGAGGGGTGCTGAAGCTTTCTTT
>-|TRBJ2-3|TRBV29-1|many
CSVCRDSPMIDTQYF
TGCAGCGTTTGCCGGGACTCCCCGATGATAGATACGCAGTATTTT
>TRBD1|TRBJ2-7|TRBV9|-
CASSAGQGARYEQYF
TGTGCCAGCAGCGCCGGACAGGGCGCTCGGTACGAGCAGTACTTC
>-|TRBJ2-5|TRBV2|few
CAGTRESGRTQYF
TGTGCCGGAACCCGTGAATCTGGGCGGACCCAGTACTTC
>-|TRBJ2-5|TRBV7-6|few
CASSYPAREETQYF
TGTGCCAGCAGCTACCCCGCGAGGGAGGAGACCCAGTACTTC
>-|TRBJ2-3|TRBV25-1|few
CASKGLPDTQYF
TGTGCCAGCAAGGGGTTACCTGATACGCAGTATTTT
>-|TRBJ1-2|TRBV7-2|-
CASSTTEQGLVYGYTF
TGTGCCAGCAGCACAACAGAACAGGGCTTGGTCTATGGCTACACCTTC
>TRBD1|TRBJ2-7|TRBV23-1|-
CASSLPGQGAYEQYF
TGCGCCAGCAGTCTTCCGGGACAGGGGGCCTACGAGCAGTACTTC
>TRBD2|TRBJ2-5|TRBV2|-
CASSREEGQETQYF
TGTGCCAGCAGCCGGGAGGAGGGGCAAGAGACCCAGTACTTC
>TRBD2|TRBJ2-1|TRBV19|few
CASTLSGLAVGNEQFF
TGTGCCAGTACCCTGTCGGGACTAGCAGTCGGCAATGAGCAGTTCTTC
>TRBD2|TRBJ2-5|TRBV7-3|few
CASSLGGSETQYF
TGTGCCAGCAGCTTAGGCGGGAGTGAGACCCAGTACTTC
>-|TRBJ1-1|TRBV10-3|few
CAISRNYRSSNTEAFF
TGTGCCATCAGTAGAAATTACCGGTCCTCGAACACTGAAGCTTTCTTT
>-|TRBJ1-4|TRBV11-3|few
CASSLVAGDWEKLFF
TGTGCCAGCAGCTTAGTGGCGGGAGATTGGGAAAAACTGTTTTTT
>-|TRBJ2-7|TRBV11-2|few
CASSSLRNVVLRYF
TGTGCCAGCAGCTCCCTCAGGAATGTTGTATTGCGGTACTTC
>-|TRBJ2-5|TRBV10-3|few
CAISERRERETQYF
TGTGCCATCAGTGAGCGCAGGGAGAGAGAGACCCAGTACTTC
>-|TRBJ2-7|TRBV15|few
CATSRDPGDYEQYF
TGTGCCACCAGCAGAGATCCAGGGGACTACGAGCAGTACTTC
>-|TRBJ2-7|TRBV7-9|few
CASSLAKGQGTYEQYF
TGTGCCAGCAGCTTAGCGAAGGGTCAAGGGACCTACGAGCAGTACTTC
>TRBD1|TRBJ1-2|TRBV14|few
CASSPGGFNRGEYGYTF
TGTGCCAGCAGCCCCGGAGGGTTTAACAGGGGCGAGTATGGCTACACCTTC
>-|TRBJ1-5|TRBV29-1|few
CSVVQGQSNQPQHF
TGCAGCGTAGTACAGGGTCAAAGCAATCAGCCCCAGCATTTT
>-|TRBJ1-3|TRBV5-1|-
CASSLEGTGNTIYF
TGCGCCAGCAGCTTGGAAGGGACAGGAAACACCATATATTTT
>-|TRBJ2-3|TRBV7-6|few
CASSLSDGDTDTQYF
TGTGCCAGCAGCTTAAGCGATGGAGACACAGATACGCAGTATTTT
>-|TRBJ2-1|TRBV9|few
CASSVVGSSYNEQFF
TGTGCCAGCAGCGTAGTGGGGAGTTCCTACAATGAGCAGTTCTTC
>-|TRBJ2-2|TRBV2|-
CASSETVGELFF
TGTGCCAGCAGTGAAACCGTCGGGGAGCTGTTTTTT
>-|TRBJ2-1|TRBV15|-
CATSRDPQGSSYNEQFF
TGTGCCACCAGCAGAGATCCCCAGGGGAGCTCCTACAATGAGCAGTTCTTC
>-|TRBJ2-6|TRBV7-9|few
CASSAHRAGANVLTF
TGTGCCAGCAGCGCCCACAGGGCTGGGGCCAACGTCCTGACTTTC
>TRBD2|TRBJ2-3|TRBV6-5|-
CASSRSGSSTDTQYF
TGTGCCAGCAGTCGTAGCGGGAGCAGCACAGATACGCAGTATTTT
>TRBD1|TRBJ2-7|TRBV18|few
CASSPGQGIPYEQYF
TGTGCCAGCTCACCGGGACAGGGGATTCCCTACGAGCAGTACTTC
>TRBD2|TRBJ2-3|TRBV7-2|few
CASSRTSGRTDTQYF
TGTGCCAGCAGCCGGACTAGCGGGAGGACAGATACGCAGTATTTT
>-|TRBJ2-1|TRBV11-1|few
CASSRDRLNEQFF
TGTGCCAGCAGCCGTGACAGACTCAATGAGCAGTTCTTC
>-|TRBJ2-3|TRBV7-2|-
CASSQIFWGANTDTQYF
TGTGCCAGCAGCCAAATTTTTTGGGGGGCTAATACAGATACGCAGTATTTT
>TRBD1|TRBJ2-1|TRBV27|-
CASSWTGRNINEQFF
TGTGCCAGCAGTTGGACAGGCAGGAATATCAATGAGCAGTTCTTC
>-|TRBJ2-1|TRBV4-3|few
CASSQDSRPRGDNEQFF
TGCGCCAGCAGCCAAGATTCGCGTCCTAGGGGCGACAATGAGCAGTTCTTC
>TRBD2|TRBJ2-3|TRBV9|few
CASSVTGGPSDTQYF
TGTGCCAGCAGCGTAACGGGAGGGCCGTCAGATACGCAGTATTTT
>-|TRBJ2-7|TRBV9|few
CASSVGLDGVSYEQYF
TGTGCCAGCAGCGTAGGGCTCGACGGGGTCTCCTACGAGCAGTACTTC
>TRBD1|TRBJ2-5|TRBV7-2|-
CASSQTGGETQYF
TGTGCCAGCAGCCAGACAGGGGGGGAGACCCAGTACTTC
>-|TRBJ2-5|TRBV11-2|-
CASSLSWGRETQYF
TGTGCCAGCAGCTTATCGTGGGGACGGGAGACCCAGTACTTC
>TRBD2|TRBJ2-3|TRBV7-2|many
CASRPLAVTDTQYF
TGTGCCAGCAGGCCTCTAGCGGTCACAGATACGCAGTATTTT
>-|TRBJ1-1|TRBV6-6|few
CASSFTDWSFF
TGTGCCAGCAGTTTTACTGACTGGTCTTTCTTT
>-|TRBJ1-2|TRBV7-2|few
CASSLSGFNNYGYTF
TGTGCCAGCAGCTTATCTGGGTTCAATAACTATGGCTACACCTTC
>TRBD1|TRBJ1-2|TRBV7-2|few
CASVRTGGAYGYTF
TGTGCCAGCGTCCGGACAGGGGGTGCCTATGGCTACACCTTC